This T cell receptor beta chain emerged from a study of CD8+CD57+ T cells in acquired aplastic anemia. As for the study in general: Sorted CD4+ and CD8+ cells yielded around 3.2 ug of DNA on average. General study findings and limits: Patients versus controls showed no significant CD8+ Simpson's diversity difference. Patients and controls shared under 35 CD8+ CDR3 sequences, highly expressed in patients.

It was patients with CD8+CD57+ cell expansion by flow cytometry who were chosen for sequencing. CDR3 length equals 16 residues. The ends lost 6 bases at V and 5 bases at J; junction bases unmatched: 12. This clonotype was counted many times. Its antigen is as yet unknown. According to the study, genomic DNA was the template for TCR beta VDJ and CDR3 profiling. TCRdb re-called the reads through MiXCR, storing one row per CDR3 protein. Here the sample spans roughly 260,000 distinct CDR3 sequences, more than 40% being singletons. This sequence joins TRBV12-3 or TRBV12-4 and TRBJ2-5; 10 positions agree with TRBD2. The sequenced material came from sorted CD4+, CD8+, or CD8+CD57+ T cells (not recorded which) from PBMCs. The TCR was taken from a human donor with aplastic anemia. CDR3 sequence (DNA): TGTGCCAGCAGATATGCTAGCGGGGGTCGTTGGGAGACCCAGTACTTC. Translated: CASRYASGGRWETQYF.